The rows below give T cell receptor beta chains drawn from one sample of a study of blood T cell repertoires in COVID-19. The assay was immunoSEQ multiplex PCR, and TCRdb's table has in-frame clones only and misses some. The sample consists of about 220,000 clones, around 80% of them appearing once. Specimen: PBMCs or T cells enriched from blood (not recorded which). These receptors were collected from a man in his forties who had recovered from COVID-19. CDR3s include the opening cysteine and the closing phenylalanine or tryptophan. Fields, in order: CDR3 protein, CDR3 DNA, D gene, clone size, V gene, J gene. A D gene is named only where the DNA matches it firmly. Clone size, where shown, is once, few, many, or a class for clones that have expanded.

cdr3_aa: CASSINTFRLEQFF
cdr3_nt: TGTGCCAGTAGTATCAATACCTTTAGATTAGAGCAGTTCTTC
d_call: NA
clone_size: NA
v_call: TRBV19
j_call: TRBJ2-1

cdr3_aa: CASSLTGGLGYTF
cdr3_nt: TGTGCCAGCAGCCTCACAGGGGGCCTTGGCTACACCTTC
d_call: TRBD1
clone_size: few
v_call: TRBV7-3
j_call: TRBJ1-2

cdr3_aa: CSVETTGQGVGEQYF
cdr3_nt: TGCAGCGTTGAAACTACGGGACAGGGGGTGGGCGAGCAGTACTTC
d_call: TRBD1
clone_size: NA
v_call: TRBV29-1
j_call: TRBJ2-7

cdr3_aa: CASIAGPGELFF
cdr3_nt: TGTGCCAGCATTGCTGGCCCCGGGGAGCTGTTTTTT
d_call: NA
clone_size: NA
v_call: TRBV28
j_call: TRBJ2-2

cdr3_aa: CASSTGGDTEAFF
cdr3_nt: TGTGCCAGCAGCACCGGGGGGGACACTGAAGCTTTCTTT
d_call: NA
clone_size: NA
v_call: TRBV27
j_call: TRBJ1-1

cdr3_aa: CASSSGEAFF
cdr3_nt: TGTGCCAGCAGTTCCGGTGAAGCTTTCTTT
d_call: NA
clone_size: many
v_call: TRBV2
j_call: TRBJ1-1

cdr3_aa: CASTPTGESYGYTF
cdr3_nt: TGTGCCAGTACTCCGACAGGGGAGAGCTATGGCTACACCTTC
d_call: TRBD1
clone_size: NA
v_call: TRBV19
j_call: TRBJ1-2

cdr3_aa: CASSPPGTGTNEKLFF
cdr3_nt: TGTGCCAGCAGTCCACCCGGGACAGGTACTAATGAAAAACTGTTTTTT
d_call: TRBD1
clone_size: once
v_call: TRBV28
j_call: TRBJ1-4

cdr3_aa: CASSPGRGEQPQHF
cdr3_nt: TGTGCCAGCAGCCCTGGCAGGGGGGAGCAGCCCCAGCATTTT
d_call: TRBD1
clone_size: NA
v_call: TRBV5-4
j_call: TRBJ1-5

cdr3_aa: CASSGPRAGGRYEQYF
cdr3_nt: TGTGCCAGCAGTGGGCCACGGGCGGGAGGGCGGTACGAGCAGTACTTC
d_call: TRBD2
clone_size: NA
v_call: TRBV2
j_call: TRBJ2-7

cdr3_aa: CASTTANNQPQHF
cdr3_nt: TGTGCCAGCACTACCGCAAACAATCAGCCCCAGCATTTT
d_call: NA
clone_size: NA
v_call: TRBV6-5
j_call: TRBJ1-5

cdr3_aa: CASNPLSGNTEAFF
cdr3_nt: TGTGCCTCGAACCCCCTCTCGGGGAACACTGAAGCTTTCTTT
d_call: NA
clone_size: NA
v_call: TRBV30
j_call: TRBJ1-1

cdr3_aa: CASSLGTAYNEQFF
cdr3_nt: TGTGCCAGCAGCTTAGGGACAGCGTACAATGAGCAGTTCTTC
d_call: TRBD1
clone_size: NA
v_call: TRBV9
j_call: TRBJ2-1

cdr3_aa: CAISPGQGPPGELFF
cdr3_nt: TGTGCCATCAGTCCGGGACAGGGGCCGCCCGGGGAGCTGTTTTTT
d_call: TRBD1
clone_size: few
v_call: TRBV10-3
j_call: TRBJ2-2

cdr3_aa: CATSRVEGASGSLHEQFF
cdr3_nt: TGTGCCACCAGCAGAGTCGAGGGGGCTAGCGGGAGTCTCCATGAGCAGTTCTTC
d_call: TRBD2
clone_size: NA
v_call: TRBV15
j_call: TRBJ2-1

cdr3_aa: CATSSGSGYEQYF
cdr3_nt: TGTGCCACCAGCAGTGGTAGCGGGTACGAGCAGTACTTC
d_call: TRBD2
clone_size: NA
v_call: TRBV15
j_call: TRBJ2-7

cdr3_aa: CASRLAGGPIGELFF
cdr3_nt: TGTGCCAGCCGACTAGCGGGGGGGCCGATCGGGGAGCTGTTTTTT
d_call: TRBD2
clone_size: NA
v_call: TRBV3-1/TRBV3-2
j_call: TRBJ2-2

cdr3_aa: CASSLFSSGSSYNEQFF
cdr3_nt: TGTGCCAGCAGCTTATTTAGTAGCGGGAGCTCCTACAATGAGCAGTTCTTC
d_call: TRBD2
clone_size: NA
v_call: TRBV7-3
j_call: TRBJ2-1

cdr3_aa: CASSPEGGAGETQYF
cdr3_nt: TGTGCCAGCAGCCCAGAAGGGGGGGCTGGGGAGACCCAGTACTTC
d_call: NA
clone_size: NA
v_call: TRBV9
j_call: TRBJ2-5

cdr3_aa: CASSTRDRVSRAPTDTQYF
cdr3_nt: TGTGCCAGCAGCACCCGGGACAGGGTTTCCCGGGCCCCCACAGATACGCAGTATTTT
d_call: TRBD1
clone_size: few
v_call: TRBV9
j_call: TRBJ2-3

cdr3_aa: CASSLEQGGGYTF
cdr3_nt: TGTGCCAGCAGCTTAGAACAGGGCGGTGGCTACACCTTC
d_call: NA
clone_size: once
v_call: TRBV7-9
j_call: TRBJ1-2

cdr3_aa: CASSETGTGGEKLFF
cdr3_nt: TGTGCCAGCAGCGAAACCGGGACCGGAGGGGAAAAACTGTTTTTT
d_call: NA
clone_size: NA
v_call: TRBV9
j_call: TRBJ1-4

cdr3_aa: CASRRTATDNSPLHF
cdr3_nt: TGTGCCAGCAGGAGGACGGCGACAGACAATTCACCCCTCCACTTT
d_call: NA
clone_size: once
v_call: TRBV2
j_call: TRBJ1-6

cdr3_aa: CASSLFGAGDTDTQYF
cdr3_nt: TGCGCCAGCAGCTTGTTTGGGGCAGGGGACACAGATACGCAGTATTTT
d_call: NA
clone_size: NA
v_call: TRBV5-1
j_call: TRBJ2-3

cdr3_aa: CASSQVGAPHQPQHF
cdr3_nt: TGCGCCAGCAGCCAAGTGGGGGCACCACATCAGCCCCAGCATTTT
d_call: NA
clone_size: NA
v_call: TRBV4-1
j_call: TRBJ1-5

cdr3_aa: CASSLAAVSSEQYF
cdr3_nt: TGTGCCAGCAGTTTAGCAGCGGTCAGCTCGGAGCAGTACTTC
d_call: NA
clone_size: NA
v_call: TRBV28
j_call: TRBJ2-7

cdr3_aa: CASSFTTGTSYEQYF
cdr3_nt: TGTGCCAGCAGTTTTACGACAGGCACCTCCTACGAGCAGTACTTC
d_call: NA
clone_size: NA
v_call: TRBV27
j_call: TRBJ2-7

cdr3_aa: CASSTEWGREKLFF
cdr3_nt: TGCGCCAGCAGCACTGAATGGGGCAGGGAAAAACTGTTTTTT
d_call: NA
clone_size: NA
v_call: TRBV5-1
j_call: TRBJ1-4

cdr3_aa: CASSPYRGGIYEQYF
cdr3_nt: TGTGCCAGCAGTCCCTACAGGGGGGGGATTTACGAGCAGTACTTC
d_call: NA
clone_size: few
v_call: TRBV28
j_call: TRBJ2-7

cdr3_aa: CAWSVYTTSYEQYF
cdr3_nt: TGTGCCTGGAGTGTATATACGACTTCCTACGAGCAGTACTTC
d_call: NA
clone_size: NA
v_call: TRBV30
j_call: TRBJ2-7